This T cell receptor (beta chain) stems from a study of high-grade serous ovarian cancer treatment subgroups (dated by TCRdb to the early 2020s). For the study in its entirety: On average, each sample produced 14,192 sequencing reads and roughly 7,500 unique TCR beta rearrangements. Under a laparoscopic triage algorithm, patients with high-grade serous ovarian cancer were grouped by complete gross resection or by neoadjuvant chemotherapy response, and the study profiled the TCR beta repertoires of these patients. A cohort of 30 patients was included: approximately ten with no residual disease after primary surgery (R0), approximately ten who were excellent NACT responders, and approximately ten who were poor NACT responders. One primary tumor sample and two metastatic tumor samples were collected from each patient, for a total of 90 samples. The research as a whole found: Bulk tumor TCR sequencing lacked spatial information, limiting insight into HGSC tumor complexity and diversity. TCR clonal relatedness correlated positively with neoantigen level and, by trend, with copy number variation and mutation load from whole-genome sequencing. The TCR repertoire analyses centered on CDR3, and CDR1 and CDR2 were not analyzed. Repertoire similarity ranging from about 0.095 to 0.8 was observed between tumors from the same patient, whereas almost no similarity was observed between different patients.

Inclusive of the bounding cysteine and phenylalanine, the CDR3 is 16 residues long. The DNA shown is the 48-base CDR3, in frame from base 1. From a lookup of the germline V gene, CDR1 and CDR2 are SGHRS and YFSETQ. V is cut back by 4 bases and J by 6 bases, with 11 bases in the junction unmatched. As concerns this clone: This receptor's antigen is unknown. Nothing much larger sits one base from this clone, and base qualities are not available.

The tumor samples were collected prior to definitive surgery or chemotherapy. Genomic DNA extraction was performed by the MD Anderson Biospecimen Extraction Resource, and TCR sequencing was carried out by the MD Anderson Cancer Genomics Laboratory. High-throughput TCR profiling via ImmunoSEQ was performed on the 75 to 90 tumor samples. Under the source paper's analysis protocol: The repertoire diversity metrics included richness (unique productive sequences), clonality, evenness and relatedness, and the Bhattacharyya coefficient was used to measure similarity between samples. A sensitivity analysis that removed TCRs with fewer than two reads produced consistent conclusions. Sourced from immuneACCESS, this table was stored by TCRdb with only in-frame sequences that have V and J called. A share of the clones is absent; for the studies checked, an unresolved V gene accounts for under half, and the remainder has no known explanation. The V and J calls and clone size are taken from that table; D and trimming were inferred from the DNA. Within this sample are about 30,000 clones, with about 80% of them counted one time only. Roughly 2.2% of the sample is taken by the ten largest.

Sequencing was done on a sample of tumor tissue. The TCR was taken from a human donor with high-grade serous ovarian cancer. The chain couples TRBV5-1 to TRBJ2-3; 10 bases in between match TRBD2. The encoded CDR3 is CASSPIGAGGEDTQYF. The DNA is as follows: TGCGCCAGCAGCCCAATCGGAGCGGGAGGGGAGGATACGCAGTATTTT.